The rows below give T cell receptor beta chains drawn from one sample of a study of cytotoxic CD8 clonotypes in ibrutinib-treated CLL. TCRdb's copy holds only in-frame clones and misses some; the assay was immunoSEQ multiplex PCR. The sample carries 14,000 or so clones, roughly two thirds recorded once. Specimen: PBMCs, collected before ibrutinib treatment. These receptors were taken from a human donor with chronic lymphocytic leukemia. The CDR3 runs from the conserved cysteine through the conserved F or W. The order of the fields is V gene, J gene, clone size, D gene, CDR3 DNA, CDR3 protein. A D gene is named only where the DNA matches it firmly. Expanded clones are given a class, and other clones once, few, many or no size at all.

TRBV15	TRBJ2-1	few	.	TGTGCCACCCGGGGGCAGGGCGCTAAGCGGGGCCTCCAGAATGAGCAGTTCTTC	CATRGQGAKRGLQNEQFF
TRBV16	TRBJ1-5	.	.	TGTGCCAGCAGCGACCCTCGGGGCGATCAGCCCCAGCATTTT	CASSDPRGDQPQHF
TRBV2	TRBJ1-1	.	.	TGTGCCAGCAGACACGACGGGGTAAACACTGAAGCTTTCTTT	CASRHDGVNTEAFF
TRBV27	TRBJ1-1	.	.	TGTGCCAGCACCCTAGGGGCCCCTTGGGTCACTGAAGCTTTCTTT	CASTLGAPWVTEAFF
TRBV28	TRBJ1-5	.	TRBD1	TGTGCCAGCAGTTTATGGGGGACAGCCTATCAGCCCCAGCATTTT	CASSLWGTAYQPQHF
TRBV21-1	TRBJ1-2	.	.	TGTGCCAGCAGCAAAGTCCCCTGGGGGGGGCGAAGAGGCTACACCTTC	CASSKVPWGGRRGYTF
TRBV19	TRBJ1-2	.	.	TGTGCCAGTAGAAGGCCTGCAGGGGATGGCTACACCTTC	CASRRPAGDGYTF
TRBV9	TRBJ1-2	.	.	TGTGCCAGCAGCGTTGGGTCGGGCCCACCCCTCTACACCTTC	CASSVGSGPPLYTF
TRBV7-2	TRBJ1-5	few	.	TGTGCCAGCAGCCCCCCAGGGACCCAGCCCCAGCATTTT	CASSPPGTQPQHF
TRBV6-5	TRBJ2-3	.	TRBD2	TGTGCCAGCAGTACCTCACTAGCGACCACAGATACGCAGTATTTT	CASSTSLATTDTQYF
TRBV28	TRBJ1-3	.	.	TGTGCCAGCAGTTTCCGCCGGTCAGCCTCTGGAAACACCATATATTTT	CASSFRRSASGNTIYF
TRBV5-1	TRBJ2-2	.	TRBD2	TGCGCCAGCAGGGCTAGCGGAAACACCGGGGAGCTGTTTTTT	CASRASGNTGELFF
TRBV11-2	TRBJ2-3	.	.	TGTGCCAGCAGCTTGGGGTCAGGGGAAACAGATACGCAGTATTTT	CASSLGSGETDTQYF
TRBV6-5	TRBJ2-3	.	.	TGTGCCAGCACCCCTCTAGGGGGCACAGATACGCAGTATTTT	CASTPLGGTDTQYF
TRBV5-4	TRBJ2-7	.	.	TGTGCCAGCAGCGACGCACGGGAACAGAGCTACGAGCAGTACTTC	CASSDAREQSYEQYF
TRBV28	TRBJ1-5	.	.	TGTGCCAGCAGTTTGGGCAGCGGTGGCAATCAGCCCCAGCATTTT	CASSLGSGGNQPQHF